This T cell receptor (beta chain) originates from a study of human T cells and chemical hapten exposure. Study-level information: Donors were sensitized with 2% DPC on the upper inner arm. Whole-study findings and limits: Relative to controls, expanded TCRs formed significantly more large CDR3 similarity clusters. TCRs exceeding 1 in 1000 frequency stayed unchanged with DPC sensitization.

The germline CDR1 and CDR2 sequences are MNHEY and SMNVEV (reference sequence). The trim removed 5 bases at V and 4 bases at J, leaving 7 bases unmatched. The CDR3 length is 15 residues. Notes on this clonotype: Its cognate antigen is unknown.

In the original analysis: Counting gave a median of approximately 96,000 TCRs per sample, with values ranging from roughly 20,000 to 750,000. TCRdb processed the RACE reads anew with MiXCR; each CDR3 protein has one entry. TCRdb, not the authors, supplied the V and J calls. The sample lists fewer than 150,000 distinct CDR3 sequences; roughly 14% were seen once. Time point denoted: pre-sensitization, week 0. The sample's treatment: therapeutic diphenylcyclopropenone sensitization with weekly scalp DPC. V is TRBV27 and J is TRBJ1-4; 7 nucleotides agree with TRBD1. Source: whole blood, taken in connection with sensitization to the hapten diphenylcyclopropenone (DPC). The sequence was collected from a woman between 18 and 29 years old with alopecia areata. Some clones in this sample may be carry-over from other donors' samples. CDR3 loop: CASSTGEHGNEKLFF. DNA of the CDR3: TGTGCCAGCAGTACAGGGGAGCATGGTAATGAAAAACTGTTTTTT.